Below are 25 T cell receptor beta chains sequenced from a single sample in a study of T-cell reconstitution after alpha-beta-depleted transplantation in children. Unique molecular identifiers were used in preparing the TCRbeta library. A single record per CDR3 protein comes from TCRdb applying MiXCR to the PCR reads. The profile covers fewer than 350,000 distinct CDR3 sequences, with approximately 10% appearing a single time and 20% to 25% taken by the ten largest. Here the sequenced sample was peripheral blood, taken 180 days after TCRalphabeta/CD19-depleted stem cell transplant. The receptors originated from a male patient aged 2-15 years who had a stem cell transplant for chronic granulomatous disease, so the T cells may come from the graft donor.

There are many counts of this clonotype. J is TRBJ2-1 and V is TRBV15; 7 nucleotides align to TRBD2. Germline V gene data show CDR1 as LNHNV and CDR2 as YYDKDF (reference sequence). The CDR3 contains 14 residues. With 5 bases clipped from V and 7 bases from J, the junction kept 8 bases outside the gene matches. In DNA, the CDR3 is TGTGCCACCAGCCGAGGGGAGGGCCGTAATGAGCAGTTCTTC. Its protein product is CATSRGEGRNEQFF.

This clonotype has ten or more counts. V usage is TRBV20-1 and J usage is TRBJ2-5; the match to TRBD2 covers 8 bases. CDR3 length: 15 amino acids. J was trimmed by 3 bases and V by 0 bases; bases with no gene match: 6. Germline lookup yields CDR1 DFQATT and CDR2 SNEGSKA (reference sequence). The CDR3 sequence: CSARDFRGRKETQYF. The CDR3, as DNA: TGCAGTGCTAGAGATTTTCGCGGGAGGAAAGAGACCCAGTACTTC.

This clonotype was counted ten times or more. V gene TRBV11-2 combines with J gene TRBJ2-7; unclear D gene. This CDR3 has 17 residues. Germline assignment: CDR1 SGHAT and CDR2 FQNNGV. Trimming pared 4 bases from V and 2 bases from J, leaving 21 bases between. The DNA of the CDR3 is TGTGCCAGCAGCTCGAGGCTTACGGGCAGCCCAACCTACGAGCAGTACTTC. It codes for CASSSRLTGSPTYEQYF.

This clonotype was counted ten times or more. This rearrangement joins TRBV12-3 or TRBV12-4 to TRBJ2-7; 12 bases map to TRBD2. J lost 0 bases, V lost 7 bases, and 4 bases had no gene match. This CDR3 has 15 amino acids. Written as DNA, the CDR3 is TGTGCCAGCACCCGACTAGCGGGGGACTCCTACGAGCAGTACTTC. Protein product: CASTRLAGDSYEQYF.

This clonotype has ten or more counts. The V gene is TRBV12-3 or TRBV12-4, the J gene TRBJ1-2; D gene ambiguous. Trimming pared 3 bases from V and 4 bases from J, leaving 9 bases between. This CDR3 has 13 amino acids. The CDR3 reads CASSFGPTYGYTF. The DNA for the CDR3 is TGTGCCAGCAGTTTCGGACCGACCTATGGCTACACCTTC.

J is TRBJ1-1 and V is TRBV20-1, with D unclear. Trimming shortened V by 0 bases and J by 2 bases, and 10 bases separated the two germline ends. This CDR3 region has 14 residues. Germline CDR1 is DFQATT and CDR2 is SNEGSKA (reference sequence). The CDR3 is CSARDRGINTEAFF. The DNA for the CDR3 is TGCAGTGCTAGAGATCGGGGAATAAACACTGAAGCTTTCTTT.

This clonotype appeared many times. The chain combines TRBV27 with TRBJ2-2; weak D call: TRBD1 (5 bases). Between the trimmed V and J ends, which lost 5 bases and 1 base, there was a span of 20 bases. The germline gives CDR1 MNHEY, CDR2 SMNVEV (reference sequence). This CDR3 comprises 18 residues. CDR3 sequence reads: CASSPTIQAPRNTGELFF. The CDR3 DNA follows: TGTGCCAGCAGTCCCACGATACAGGCCCCGAGGAACACCGGGGAGCTGTTTTTT.

Comment on this clonotype: A much larger clone lies one base from this, so it may be a read error. This rearrangement joins TRBV20-1 to TRBJ2-5, with no clear D. The CDR3 runs 15 residues. V lost 6 bases to trimming and J lost 0 bases, with 17 bases between them. Per the germline V gene, CDR1 is DFQATT and CDR2 is SNEGSKA (reference sequence). CDR3 amino acids: CSAFSSPANQETQYF. CDR3 coding DNA: TGCAGTGCCTTTTCCAGCCCAGCTAACCAAGAGACCCAGTACTTC.

The table lists this clonotype with many counts. The chain links TRBV7-9 to TRBJ1-3; D gene unclear. The CDR3 sequence is 12 residues long. Trimming cost V 10 bases and J 2 bases, with 9 bases left between them. Germline CDR1 is SEHNR and CDR2 is FQNEAQ (reference sequence). CDR3 residues: CATKSTGNTIYF. CDR3 in DNA: TGTGCCACCAAATCAACTGGAAACACCATATATTTT.

At least ten counts were recorded for this clonotype. The rearrangement joins TRBV28 to TRBJ1-1; TRBD1 matches 7 bases. The junction had 4 bases not matched to a gene; V was cut back by 5 bases and J by 4 bases. The CDR3 has 13 amino acids. Looked up from germline, CDR1 is MDHEN and CDR2 is SYDVKM. The CDR3 is CASSPHRGTEAFF. CDR3 coding DNA: TGTGCCAGCAGTCCCCACAGGGGCACTGAAGCTTTCTTT.

This clonotype was picked up a small number of times. The chain joins TRBV18 to TRBJ1-5; no clear D. Germline values: CDR1 KGHSH, CDR2 LQKENI. The CDR3 covers 12 residues. Trimming removed 2 bases from V and 7 bases from J, with 6 bases in between. The CDR3 protein is CASSPEGQPQHF. CDR3 sequence (DNA): TGTGCCAGCTCACCAGAAGGGCAGCCCCAGCATTTT.

This clonotype was counted ten times or more. The CDR3 sequence is CASSADRSGANVLTF. CDR3 coding DNA: TGCGCCAGCAGCGCGGACCGCTCTGGGGCCAACGTCCTGACTTTC. J is TRBJ2-6 and V is TRBV5-1; no clear D. Trimming removed 4 bases at V and 0 bases at J, with 8 bases between. The CDR3 is 15 amino acids. Germline V gene lookup returns CDR1 SGHRS and CDR2 YFSETQ. Full variable domain (missing parts from reference TRBV5-1 and TRBJ2-6): KAGVTQTPRYLIKTRGQQVTLSCSPISGHRSVSWYQQTPGQGLQFLFEYFSETQRNKGNFPGRFSGRQFSNSRSEMNVSTLELGDSALYLCASSADRSGANVLTFGAGSRLTVL.

This clonotype was seen at least ten times. The gene calls are TRBV7-9 and TRBJ2-5; D is undetermined. The V gene lost 1 base and the J gene lost 2 bases, with 8 bases spanning the gap. The germline V gene has CDR1 SEHNR and CDR2 FQNEAQ (reference sequence). The CDR3 contains 14 residues. The CDR3 protein is CASSLVGWQETQYF. CDR3 nucleotide sequence: TGTGCCAGCAGCTTAGTGGGTTGGCAAGAGACCCAGTACTTC.

Many counts were recorded for this clonotype. The chain employs TRBV11-2 and TRBJ2-1; 8 bases agree with TRBD1. There are 16 residues in the CDR3. Germline-derived CDR1 and CDR2 are SGHAT and FQNNGV. The V segment lost 3 bases and the J segment 4 bases; nucleotides outside the gene matches: 8. CDR3: CASSFSRDRRYNEQFF. CDR3 coding DNA: TGTGCCAGCAGCTTCTCCCGGGACAGGCGATACAATGAGCAGTTCTTC. The full variable domain, completed using reference TRBV11-2 and TRBJ2-1, is EAGVAQSPRYKIIEKRQSVAFWCNPISGHATLYWYQQILGQGPKLLIQFQNNGVVDDSQLPKDRFSAERLKGVDSTLKIQPAKLEDSAVYLCASSFSRDRRYNEQFFGPGTRLTVL.

This clonotype was seen at least ten times. This chain connects TRBV10-3 to TRBJ2-2; TRBD1 matches at 7 bases. The CDR3 has 13 amino acids. V shed 8 bases, J shed 3 bases, and the junction held 3 bases outside the gene matches. Germline V lookup: CDR1 ENHRY, CDR2 SYGVKD. The CDR3 sequence is CAIRQGDTGELFF. DNA of the CDR3: TGTGCCATCCGACAGGGTGACACCGGGGAGCTGTTTTTT.

CDR3 nucleotides: TGCAGCGTCCTACTGGGGGATGGGCTTAGCAATCAGCCCCAGCATTTT. Its protein is CSVLLGDGLSNQPQHF. The J gene is TRBJ1-5, the V gene TRBV29-1; perhaps TRBD1 as D (5 bases). Germline loops: CDR1 SQVTM, CDR2 ANQGSEA. The ends were cut back, 6 bases at V and 0 bases at J, with 18 bases in the middle. The CDR3 runs to 16 residues.

This clonotype was seen ten or more times. The gene calls are TRBV7-6 and TRBJ2-3; the match to TRBD2 covers 11 bases. The germline V gene has CDR1 SGHVS and CDR2 FNYEAQ. The CDR3 is made up of 17 amino acids. Trimming at V came to 5 bases and at J to 3 bases, leaving 10 bases not matched to a gene. CDR3 sequence reads: CASSTASGGSRTDTQYF. For the CDR3, the DNA is TGTGCCAGCAGCACCGCTAGCGGGGGGTCTAGGACAGATACGCAGTATTTT.

The chain is built from TRBV5-4 and TRBJ2-4; 11 bases align to TRBD2. Germline CDR1 SGHNT, CDR2 YYREEE (reference sequence). V lost 3 bases, J lost 5 bases, and 13 bases stayed unmatched. The CDR3 runs 18 residues. The CDR3 loop reads CASSSPEKRTSGQNIQYF. The CDR3 region has the DNA TGTGCCAGCAGCTCGCCGGAGAAAAGGACTAGCGGGCAAAACATTCAGTACTTC.

This clonotype occurred many times. This chain joins TRBV5-5 and TRBJ2-1; 10 nucleotides line up with TRBD2. Unmatched junction bases numbered 9, after V lost 4 bases and J lost 8 bases. Germline CDR1 is SGHKS and CDR2 is YYEKEE (reference sequence). CDR3 size: 15 residues. CDR3 DNA: TGTGCCAGCAGCCTCTTAGCGGGGGGTTTCGATGAGCAGTTCTTC. Residues: CASSLLAGGFDEQFF.

This clonotype was observed at least ten times. This rearrangement joins TRBV7-2 to TRBJ1-5; D not resolved. Looked up from germline, CDR1 is SGHTA and CDR2 is FQGNSA. The CDR3 is made up of 13 amino acids. V was pared by 4 bases and J by 7 bases, with 11 bases between. The CDR3 here is CASSSRRAQPQHF. In DNA, the CDR3 is TGTGCCAGCAGCTCACGCCGGGCGCAGCCCCAGCATTTT.

In this sample, this clonotype turned up many times. The chain recombines TRBV7-2 with TRBJ2-5; TRBD2 might be the D (6 bases). The CDR3 covers 15 residues. V was pared by 4 bases and J by 1 base, with 13 bases between. Germline V gene data show CDR1 as SGHTA and CDR2 as FQGNSA. The DNA for the CDR3 is TGTGCCAGCAGCTCGATGACCGGGAGCCAAGAGACCCAGTACTTC. The encoded protein is CASSSMTGSQETQYF.

This clonotype appeared many times. This rearrangement joins TRBV12-3 or TRBV12-4 to TRBJ2-6; 8 nucleotides match TRBD2. V lost 5 bases and J lost 1; bases outside the gene matches: 7. This CDR3 spans 17 amino acids. This chain's CDR3 is CASSLGLAESGANVLTF. In DNA form, the CDR3 reads TGTGCCAGCAGTCTAGGACTAGCTGAGTCTGGGGCCAACGTCCTGACTTTC.

This clonotype came up many times. The chain recombines TRBV10-3 with TRBJ2-7; tentative D call: TRBD2 (5 bases). Germline values: CDR1 ENHRY, CDR2 SYGVKD. V dropped 2 bases and J dropped 12 bases, with 14 bases sitting between them. The CDR3 has 12 amino acids. Here the CDR3 reads CAISEGQRTPYF. CDR3 DNA: TGTGCCATCAGTGAGGGTCAAAGGACTCCGTACTTC.

The sample holds many counts of this clonotype. The genes are TRBV5-1 and TRBJ1-4; D is ambiguous. CDR3 size: 11 residues. In germline, CDR1 is SGHRS, CDR2 YFSETQ. V was trimmed by 0 bases and J by 9 bases, leaving 3 bases between them. Here the CDR3 DNA reads TGCGCCAGCAGCTTGGGACAAAAACTGTTTTTT. It yields the protein CASSLGQKLFF.

This clonotype was recorded once. A much larger clone differs by one base, so this may be a read error. The CDR3 region is CASTMGGPSTDTHYF. The CDR3 DNA is TGTGCCAGCACCATGGGTGGCCCTAGCACAGATACGCATTATTTT. The chain has TRBV12-3 or TRBV12-4 and TRBJ2-3, with a weak D call TRBD2 (5 bases). The CDR3 contains 15 residues.